These 15 T cell receptor beta chains were all obtained from the same sample, sequenced in a study of cytomegalovirus exposure and HLA in healthy donors (TCRdb year 2017). The library came from the immunoSEQ multiplex PCR assay. The multiplex PCR relied on a mix of 60 forward primers for TCR Vbeta segments and 13 reverse primers for TCR Jbeta segments. Entries here come from immuneACCESS through TCRdb and include only in-frame sequences with V and J called. Some clones fail to appear in such tables; in the studies checked, an unresolved V gene covers under half of the shortfall, and the cause of the remainder is unknown. This sample is represented by some 250,000 clones; around 81% of them were singletons. 8% of the sample lies in the top ten. Source material: PBMCs. The receptors here all came from a woman in her sixties in good health and CMV-seropositive.

The V gene is TRBV2, the J gene TRBJ2-7, with D unresolved. Per germline, CDR1 SNHLY and CDR2 FYNNEI. The CDR3 totals 12 residues. The germline V and J ends were trimmed by 3 bases and 2 bases, with 5 bases remaining between them. CDR3 sequence (DNA): TGTGCCAGCAGTGAGGGCCCCTACGAGCAGTACTTC. It codes for CASSEGPYEQYF.

This clone was observed a few times. The chain couples TRBV5-1 to TRBJ2-3; D is ambiguous. This CDR3 spans 15 amino acids. Germline CDR1 is SGHRS and CDR2 is YFSETQ. V was pared by 0 bases and J by 0 bases, with 8 bases between. The DNA of the CDR3 is TGCGCCAGCAGCTTGGATTCAGGAAGCACAGATACGCAGTATTTT. This sequence encodes CASSLDSGSTDTQYF.

This clone is a singleton in its sample. The chain carries TRBV28 and TRBJ1-2; 7 nucleotides align to TRBD1. The CDR3 is 14 amino acids. Germline trimming cut 4 bases from V and 0 bases from J; bases unmatched to any gene: 2. CDR1 is MDHEN, CDR2 SYDVKM, per germline. CDR3 residues: CASSSGTANYGYTF. In DNA, the CDR3 is TGTGCCAGCAGTTCCGGGACAGCTAACTATGGCTACACCTTC.

The V and J genes are TRBV7-9 and TRBJ2-3, with 7 bases aligning to TRBD1. The CDR3 covers 12 residues. Per germline, CDR1 SEHNR and CDR2 FQNEAQ (reference sequence). Losses at the gene ends were 5 bases for V and 7 bases for J; bases not matched to a gene: 3. The CDR3 bases are TGTGCCAGCAGCACGACAGGGAATACGCAGTATTTT. Protein: CASSTTGNTQYF. The full variable domain, completed using reference TRBV7-9 and TRBJ2-3, is DTGVSQNPRHKITKRGQNVTFRCDPISEHNRLYWYRQTLGQGPEFLTYFQNEAQLEKSRLLSDRFSAERPKGSFSTLEIQRTEQGDSAMYLCASSTTGNTQYFGPGTRLTVL.

In nucleotides, the CDR3 is TGTGCCAGCACCGACAAGCTTGATACGCAGTATTTT. Protein sequence: CASTDKLDTQYF. This chain uses TRBV2 with TRBJ2-3; D unresolved. Germline V CDR1 and CDR2: SNHLY, FYNNEI. V was pared by 7 bases and J by 6 bases, with 11 bases between. The CDR3 contains 12 residues.

The rearrangement joins TRBV5-1 to TRBJ2-3, with D tentatively TRBD1 (6 bases). Germline V lookup: CDR1 SGHRS, CDR2 YFSETQ. CDR3 length: 15 residues. Trimming removed 4 bases from V and 4 bases from J, with 16 bases in between. The CDR3, as DNA: TGCGCCAGCAGCCTCGGTGGGGGCCAGTCAGATACGCAGTATTTT. It specifies CASSLGGGQSDTQYF.

This clone was seen only once. V and J are TRBV9 and TRBJ1-5, with a weak D call TRBD1 (6 bases). V was shortened by 2 bases and J by 9 bases, with 18 bases between the two germline ends. Per the germline V gene, CDR1 is SGDLS and CDR2 is YYNGEE. This CDR3 is built from 15 residues. CDR3 sequence reads: CASSVADSGRGPQHF. In DNA, the CDR3 is TGTGCCAGCAGCGTGGCCGACAGTGGCAGGGGGCCCCAGCATTTT. Based on the CDR3 plus reference TRBV9 and TRBJ1-5, the full variable domain is DSGVTQTPKHLITATGQRVTLRCSPRSGDLSVYWYQQSLDQGLQFLIQYYNGEERAKGNILERFSAQQFPDLHSELNLSSLELGDSALYFCASSVADSGRGPQHFGDGTRLSIL.

The V and J genes are TRBV5-4 and TRBJ2-1, with TRBD2 identical over 8 bases. V gave up 3 bases and J gave up 2 bases; unmatched junction bases: 4. The germline gives CDR1 SGHNT, CDR2 YYREEE (reference sequence). The CDR3 extends over 15 amino acids. CDR3 region: CASSSPGRAYNEQFF. The CDR3 region has the DNA TGTGCCAGCAGCTCCCCCGGGAGGGCCTACAATGAGCAGTTCTTC.

As for this clone: Mismatch with germline at one junction end may stem from a read error. The genes are TRBV4-1 and TRBJ2-5, with a tentative D call TRBD2 (6 bases). Germline V gives CDR1 MGHRA, CDR2 YSYEKL. The CDR3 is 16 residues long. The CDR3 is CASSQPEAGREEIQYF. For the CDR3, the DNA is TGCGCCAGCAGCCAACCGGAAGCGGGTCGAGAAGAGATCCAGTACTTC.

The J gene is TRBJ2-7, the V gene TRBV5-4; 7 nucleotides agree with TRBD1. The junction had 7 bases not matched to a gene; V was cut back by 4 bases and J by 3 bases. In germline, CDR1 is SGHNT, CDR2 YYREEE (reference sequence). The CDR3 totals 14 residues. CDR3 loop: CASSQQGKVYEQYF. The CDR3 DNA reads TGTGCCAGCAGCCAACAGGGGAAGGTCTACGAGCAGTACTTC. Together with reference TRBV5-4 and TRBJ2-7, the CDR3 gives the full variable domain: ETGVTQSPTHLIKTRGQQVTLRCSSQSGHNTVSWYQQALGQGPQFIFQYYREEENGRGNFPPRFSGLQFPNYSSELNVNALELDDSALYLCASSQQGKVYEQYFGPGTRLTVT.

The chain links TRBV6-6 to TRBJ2-1; TRBD1 matches 11 bases. The ends lost 6 bases at V and 5 bases at J; junction bases unmatched: 6. Looked up from germline, CDR1 is MNHNY and CDR2 is SVGAGI (reference sequence). The CDR3 spans 15 residues. The CDR3 DNA follows: TGTGCCAGCAGCTCGGGACAGGGGGTTCACAATGAGCAGTTCTTC. Its protein is CASSSGQGVHNEQFF.

This rearrangement joins TRBV7-6 to TRBJ1-3; 7 bases agree with TRBD1. The CDR3 is made up of 14 amino acids. Germline CDR1 reads SGHVS; CDR2 reads FNYEAQ. The junction had 1 base not matched to a gene; V was cut back by 5 bases and J by 0 bases. CDR3 coding DNA: TGTGCCAGCAGCCCAGGGGGCTCTGGAAACACCATATATTTT. It encodes CASSPGGSGNTIYF.

The V gene is TRBV2, the J gene TRBJ2-1; TRBD2 might be the D (6 bases). Trimming cost V 5 bases and J 2 bases, with 13 bases left between them. The CDR3 contains 15 residues. Germline values: CDR1 SNHLY, CDR2 FYNNEI. The CDR3 is CASSSGTGTYNEQFF. The CDR3 nucleotides are TGTGCCAGCAGTTCCGGGACTGGAACCTACAATGAGCAGTTCTTC.

This sequence joins TRBV28 and TRBJ2-1; perhaps TRBD2 as D (5 bases). The CDR3 sequence is 13 residues long. The ends were cut back, 8 bases at V and 2 bases at J, with 10 bases in the middle. Germline-derived CDR1 and CDR2 are MDHEN and SYDVKM. The CDR3 bases are TGTGCCAGCGGGAGCGGAACCTACAATGAGCAGTTCTTC. Its translation: CASGSGTYNEQFF.

The chain has TRBV5-5 and TRBJ2-6; D gene ambiguous. Germline-derived CDR1 and CDR2 are SGHKS and YYEKEE (reference sequence). Trimming took 1 base from V and 0 from J, leaving 14 bases between them. This CDR3 contains 18 residues. This CDR3 reads CASSLLGSSDSGANVLTF. CDR3 coding DNA: TGTGCCAGCAGCTTGTTGGGCAGTTCCGACTCTGGGGCCAACGTCCTGACTTTC.